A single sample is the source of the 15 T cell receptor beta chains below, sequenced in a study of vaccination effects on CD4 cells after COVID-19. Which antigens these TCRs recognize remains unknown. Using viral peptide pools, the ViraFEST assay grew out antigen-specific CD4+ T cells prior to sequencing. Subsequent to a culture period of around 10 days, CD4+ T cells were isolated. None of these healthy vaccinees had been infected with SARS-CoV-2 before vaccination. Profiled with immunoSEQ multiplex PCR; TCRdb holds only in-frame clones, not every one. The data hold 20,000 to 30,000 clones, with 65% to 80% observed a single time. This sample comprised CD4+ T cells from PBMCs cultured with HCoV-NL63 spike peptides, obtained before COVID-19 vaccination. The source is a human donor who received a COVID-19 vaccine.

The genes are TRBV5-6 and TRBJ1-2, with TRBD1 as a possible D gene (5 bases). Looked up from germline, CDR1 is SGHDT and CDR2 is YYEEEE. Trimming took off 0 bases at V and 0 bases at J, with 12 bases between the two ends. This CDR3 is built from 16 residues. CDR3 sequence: CASSLGQPLPNYGYTF. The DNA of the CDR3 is TGTGCCAGCAGCTTGGGACAGCCCCTACCTAACTATGGCTACACCTTC.

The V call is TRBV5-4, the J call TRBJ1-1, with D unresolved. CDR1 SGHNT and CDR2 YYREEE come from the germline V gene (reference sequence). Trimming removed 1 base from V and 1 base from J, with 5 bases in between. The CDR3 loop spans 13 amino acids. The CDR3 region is CASSLSPNTEAFF. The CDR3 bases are TGTGCCAGCAGCTTGTCCCCGAACACTGAAGCTTTCTTT.

CDR3 nucleotides: TGTGCCATCAGTGACCCCCGCGGTCCAGGGGACGAGCAGTACTTC. It is translated as CAISDPRGPGDEQYF. This chain connects TRBV10-3 to TRBJ2-7; perhaps TRBD1 as D (6 bases). Germline V gene lookup returns CDR1 ENHRY and CDR2 SYGVKD. Trimming left V 3 bases short and J 5 bases short, with 17 bases between. The CDR3 sequence is 15 residues long.

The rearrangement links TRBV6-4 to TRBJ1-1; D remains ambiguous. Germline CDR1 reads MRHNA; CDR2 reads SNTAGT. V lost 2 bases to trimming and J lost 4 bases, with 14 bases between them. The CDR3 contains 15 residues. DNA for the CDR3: TGTGCCAGCAGTGACCCCTCCCTGGGTATCACTGAAGCTTTCTTT. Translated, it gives CASSDPSLGITEAFF.

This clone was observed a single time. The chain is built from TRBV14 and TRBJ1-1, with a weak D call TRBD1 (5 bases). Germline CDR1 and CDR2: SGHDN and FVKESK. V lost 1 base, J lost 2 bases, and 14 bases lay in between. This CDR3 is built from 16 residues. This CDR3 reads CASSQAKTVQNTEAFF. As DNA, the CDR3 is TGTGCCAGCAGCCAAGCCAAGACAGTCCAAAACACTGAAGCTTTCTTT.

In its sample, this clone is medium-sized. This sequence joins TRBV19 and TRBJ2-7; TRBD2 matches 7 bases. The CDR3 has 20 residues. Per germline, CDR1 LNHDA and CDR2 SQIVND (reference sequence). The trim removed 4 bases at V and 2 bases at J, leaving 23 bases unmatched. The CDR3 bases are TGTGCCAGTAGTACCCCTAGCGGATTAAGCTGGAAGGACGCTCCCTACGAGCAGTACTTC. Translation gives CASSTPSGLSWKDAPYEQYF.

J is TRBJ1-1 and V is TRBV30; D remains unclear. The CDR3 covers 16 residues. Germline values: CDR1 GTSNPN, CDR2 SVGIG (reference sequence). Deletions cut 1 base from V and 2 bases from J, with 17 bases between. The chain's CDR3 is CAWSGEAWTGNTEAFF. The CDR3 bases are TGTGCCTGGAGTGGGGAAGCCTGGACGGGAAACACTGAAGCTTTCTTT.

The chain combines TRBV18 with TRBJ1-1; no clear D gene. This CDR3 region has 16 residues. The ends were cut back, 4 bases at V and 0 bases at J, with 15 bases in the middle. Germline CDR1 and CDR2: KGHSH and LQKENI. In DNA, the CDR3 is TGTGCCAGCTCACTAAACAGTGCTAACATGAACACTGAAGCTTTCTTT. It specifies CASSLNSANMNTEAFF. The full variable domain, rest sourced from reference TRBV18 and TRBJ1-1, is NAGVMQNPRHLVRRRGQEARLRCSPMKGHSHVYWYRQLPEEGLKFMVYLQKENIIDESGMPKERFSAEFPKEGPSILRIQQVVRGDSAAYFCASSLNSANMNTEAFFGQGTRLTVV.

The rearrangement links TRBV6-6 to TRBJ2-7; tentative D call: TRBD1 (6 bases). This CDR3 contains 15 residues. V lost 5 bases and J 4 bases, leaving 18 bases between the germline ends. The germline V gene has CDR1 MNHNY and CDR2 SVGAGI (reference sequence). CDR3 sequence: CASSPVRGPPYEQYF. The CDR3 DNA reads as TGTGCCAGCAGTCCCGTCAGGGGTCCACCATACGAGCAGTACTTC.

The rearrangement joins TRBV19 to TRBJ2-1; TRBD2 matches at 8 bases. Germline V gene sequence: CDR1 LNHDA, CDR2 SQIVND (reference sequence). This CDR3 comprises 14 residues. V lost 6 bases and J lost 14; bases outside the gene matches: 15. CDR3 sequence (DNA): TGTGCCAGTAGCGAGAGCGGTGTCGGGGGGGAAAAGTTCTTC. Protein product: CASSESGVGGEKFF.

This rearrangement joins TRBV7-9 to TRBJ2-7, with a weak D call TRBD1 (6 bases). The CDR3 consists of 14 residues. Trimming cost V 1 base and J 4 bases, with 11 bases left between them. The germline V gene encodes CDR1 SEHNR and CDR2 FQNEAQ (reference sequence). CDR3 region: CASSLVPGEYEQYF. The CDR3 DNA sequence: TGTGCCAGCAGCTTAGTGCCAGGGGAATACGAGCAGTACTTC. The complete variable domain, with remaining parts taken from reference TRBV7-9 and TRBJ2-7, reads DTGVSQNPRHKITKRGQNVTFRCDPISEHNRLYWYRQTLGQGPEFLTYFQNEAQLEKSRLLSDRFSAERPKGSFSTLEIQRTEQGDSAMYLCASSLVPGEYEQYFGPGTRLTVT.

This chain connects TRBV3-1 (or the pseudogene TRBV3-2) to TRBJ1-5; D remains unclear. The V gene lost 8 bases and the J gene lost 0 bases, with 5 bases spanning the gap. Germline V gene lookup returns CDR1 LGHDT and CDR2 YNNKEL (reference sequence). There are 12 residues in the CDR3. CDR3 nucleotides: TGTGCCAGCGGAACTAGCAATCAGCCCCAGCATTTT. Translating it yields CASGTSNQPQHF.

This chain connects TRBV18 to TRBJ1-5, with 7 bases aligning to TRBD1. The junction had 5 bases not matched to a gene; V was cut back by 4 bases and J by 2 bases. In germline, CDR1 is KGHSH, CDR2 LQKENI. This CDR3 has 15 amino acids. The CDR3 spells CASSQGTVGNQPQHF. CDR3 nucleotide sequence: TGTGCCAGCTCACAAGGGACAGTGGGCAATCAGCCCCAGCATTTT.

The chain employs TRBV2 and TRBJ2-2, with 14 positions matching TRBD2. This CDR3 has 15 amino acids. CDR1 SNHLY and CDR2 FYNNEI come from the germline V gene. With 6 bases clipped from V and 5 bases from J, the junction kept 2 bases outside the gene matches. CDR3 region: CASRGTSGRTGELFF. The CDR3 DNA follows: TGTGCCAGCAGGGGGACTAGCGGGAGAACCGGGGAGCTGTTTTTT.

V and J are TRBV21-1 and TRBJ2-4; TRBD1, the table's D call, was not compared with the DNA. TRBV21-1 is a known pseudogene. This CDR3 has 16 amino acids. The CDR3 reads CASSMGANLAKNIQYF. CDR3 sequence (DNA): TGTGCCAGCAGCATGGGGGCTAATCTAGCCAAAAACATTCAGTACTTC.